The next 23 T cell receptor beta chains were all read from a single sample in a study of blood T cell repertoires in COVID-19. Using immunoSEQ multiplex PCR, the repertoire was profiled, and TCRdb retains in-frame clones only, with some absent. The sample has 250,000 to 300,000 clones; over 80% are singletons. The sample was peripheral blood. All receptors derive from a woman aged 50 to 60 with COVID-19, enrolled during active disease.

Here the CDR3 DNA reads TGTGCCAGCAGCACCGGACTGGCCTACAATGAGCAGTTCTTC. Protein sequence: CASSTGLAYNEQFF. The genes are TRBV9 and TRBJ2-1, with a tentative D call TRBD2 (5 bases). The germline gives CDR1 SGDLS, CDR2 YYNGEE. V was cut by 4 bases and J by 2 bases, with 10 bases left in between. The CDR3 runs 14 residues.

The genes are TRBV2 and TRBJ2-3; perhaps TRBD1 as D (5 bases). The CDR3 contains 12 residues. V lost 4 bases, J lost 6 bases, and 8 bases lay in between. The germline CDR1 and CDR2 sequences are SNHLY and FYNNEI. Here the CDR3 DNA reads TGTGCCAGCAGTGGGACACCCGATACGCAGTATTTT. It yields the protein CASSGTPDTQYF.

This chain connects TRBV2 to TRBJ1-4; D is ambiguous. Germline CDR1 reads SNHLY; CDR2 reads FYNNEI. With 0 bases removed from V and 5 bases from J, the gap between germline ends came to 10 bases. This CDR3 is 15 amino acids long. The CDR3 sequence: CASSEARSPNEKLFF. The CDR3 DNA sequence: TGTGCCAGCAGTGAAGCGAGGTCCCCGAATGAAAAACTGTTTTTT.

The chain links TRBV3-1 (or the pseudogene TRBV3-2) to TRBJ2-1, with D unresolved. Germline-derived CDR1 and CDR2 are LGHDT and YNNKEL (reference sequence). The CDR3 runs 14 residues. V lost 1 base and J 5 bases, leaving 9 bases between the germline ends. CDR3: CASSQGPTHNEQFF. For the CDR3, the DNA is TGTGCCAGCAGCCAAGGCCCTACCCACAATGAGCAGTTCTTC.

The V and J genes are TRBV7-3 and TRBJ1-1; D not certain. The V end lost 5 bases, the J end lost 1 base, and 11 bases lay between the germline ends. The CDR3 runs to 14 residues. CDR1 is SGHTA, CDR2 FQGTGA, per germline. CDR3 region: CASSPEVANTEAFF. The CDR3 nucleotides read TGTGCCAGCAGCCCCGAGGTGGCGAACACTGAAGCTTTCTTT.

V usage is TRBV6-5 and J usage is TRBJ2-1; a possible D gene is TRBD2 (6 bases). Trimming shortened V by 9 bases and J by 5 bases, and 20 bases separated the two germline ends. CDR3 length: 15 residues. Looked up from germline, CDR1 is MNHEY and CDR2 is SVGAGI. The CDR3 DNA reads TGTGCCAGTGCGGAAGACAGCGGGCCTAACAATGAGCAGTTCTTC. It translates to CASAEDSGPNNEQFF.

V and J are TRBV3-1 (or the pseudogene TRBV3-2) and TRBJ1-1; 11 bases are shared with TRBD1. Germline V CDR1 and CDR2: LGHDT, YNNKEL (reference sequence). Losses at the gene ends were 2 bases for V and 4 bases for J; bases not matched to a gene: 9. The CDR3 runs to 17 residues. The CDR3 nucleotides read TGTGCCAGCAGCCAATTGGGGTCCGGACAGGGGGCCACTGAAGCTTTCTTT. It specifies CASSQLGSGQGATEAFF.

The rearrangement joins TRBV10-3 to TRBJ1-1, with D perhaps matching TRBD1 (5 bases). V dropped 6 bases and J dropped 1 base, with 15 bases sitting between them. Per the germline V gene, CDR1 is ENHRY and CDR2 is SYGVKD. This CDR3 region has 15 residues. The CDR3 sequence is CAIRLSGRANTEAFF. The CDR3 bases are TGTGCCATCAGGCTCAGTGGCAGGGCGAACACTGAAGCTTTCTTT.

The chain combines TRBV5-1 with TRBJ2-7, with D possibly matching TRBD1 (6 bases). CDR3 length equals 14 residues. Germline V gives CDR1 SGHRS, CDR2 YFSETQ. Trimming stripped 2 bases from V and 4 bases from J, with 13 bases between. The CDR3 loop is CASSFYPGEYEQYF. The CDR3 DNA is TGCGCCAGCAGCTTTTACCCAGGGGAGTACGAGCAGTACTTC. Full variable domain (rest looked up from reference TRBV5-1 and TRBJ2-7): KAGVTQTPRYLIKTRGQQVTLSCSPISGHRSVSWYQQTPGQGLQFLFEYFSETQRNKGNFPGRFSGRQFSNSRSEMNVSTLELGDSALYLCASSFYPGEYEQYFGPGTRLTVT.

This chain connects TRBV30 to TRBJ1-1, with TRBD1 matching over 7 bases. CDR1 and CDR2 (germline): GTSNPN, SVGIG (reference sequence). The V gene end was trimmed by 2 bases and the J gene end by 1 base; junction bases not matched to a gene: 1. The CDR3 sequence is 13 residues long. In DNA, the CDR3 is TGTGCCTGGAGTAGGGACAGGAACACTGAAGCTTTCTTT. Translated, it gives CAWSRDRNTEAFF.

This clone was observed once. The V gene is TRBV25-1, the J gene TRBJ1-1, with D maybe TRBD1 (6 bases). The CDR3 loop spans 13 amino acids. Germline CDR1 is MGHDK and CDR2 is SYGVNS. Trimming shortened V by 2 bases and J by 3 bases, and 7 bases separated the two germline ends. CDR3 sequence (DNA): TGTGCCAGCAGTGAAAAGGGGGACACTGAAGCTTTCTTT. Translation gives CASSEKGDTEAFF.

Turning to this clone: This specimen includes other DNA sequences encoding the same CDR3. The gene calls are TRBV18 and TRBJ1-5; 8 bases agree with TRBD1. Germline CDR1 reads KGHSH; CDR2 reads LQKENI. The CDR3 is 16 amino acids. V gave up 3 bases and J gave up 0 bases; unmatched junction bases: 4. The CDR3 loop is CASSPDRVDSNQPQHF. The DNA for the CDR3 is TGTGCCAGCTCACCGGACAGGGTCGATAGCAATCAGCCCCAGCATTTT.

The chain couples TRBV30 to TRBJ1-1; D is ambiguous. In germline, CDR1 is GTSNPN, CDR2 SVGIG (reference sequence). CDR3 size: 13 residues. The ends were cut back, 2 bases at V and 4 bases at J, with 11 bases in the middle. CDR3 residues: CAWSRSGGTEAFF. The CDR3 DNA reads as TGTGCCTGGAGTCGTTCAGGTGGCACTGAAGCTTTCTTT.

As DNA, the CDR3 is TGTGCCAGCAGTGAAGAGGCGGCTAGCGGGACTCAGCAGTTCTTC. This encodes CASSEEAASGTQQFF. V usage is TRBV2 and J usage is TRBJ2-1; 9 positions agree with TRBD2. V shed 1 base and J 11 bases; nucleotides not matched to a gene: 9. The CDR3 contains 15 residues. The germline CDR1 and CDR2 sequences are SNHLY and FYNNEI.

V gene TRBV6-2 or TRBV6-3 combines with J gene TRBJ2-7; the match to TRBD1 covers 8 bases. The trim removed 4 bases at V and 4 bases at J, leaving 6 bases unmatched. CDR3 length: 14 residues. Germline loops: CDR1 MNHEY, CDR2 SVGEGT. CDR3 in amino acids: CASSFGDRGYEQYF. In DNA form, the CDR3 reads TGTGCCAGCAGTTTTGGCGACAGGGGTTACGAGCAGTACTTC.

The rearrangement links TRBV10-1 to TRBJ2-1; 8 bases are a match to TRBD1. Germline CDR1 reads WNHNN; CDR2 reads SYGVQD (reference sequence). This CDR3 region has 15 residues. The ends lost 6 bases at V and 5 bases at J; junction bases unmatched: 9. As DNA, the CDR3 is TGCGCCAGCAGCCACGTCAGGGGGCAGAACAATGAGCAGTTCTTC. Translating it yields CASSHVRGQNNEQFF.

This clone has more than one count but fewer than ten. This sequence joins TRBV9 and TRBJ1-2; 8 bases match TRBD1. The V gene end was trimmed by 3 bases and the J gene end by 2 bases; junction bases not matched to a gene: 9. This CDR3 is built from 16 residues. From germline, CDR1 is SGDLS and CDR2 YYNGEE. The DNA for the CDR3 is TGTGCCAGCAGCGACTATAAGGACAGGGCCAACTATGGCTACACCTTC. This translates into CASSDYKDRANYGYTF.

The rearrangement uses TRBV7-9 and TRBJ2-6; unclear D gene. The CDR3 length is 13 residues. Per the germline V gene, CDR1 is SEHNR and CDR2 is FQNEAQ (reference sequence). V was clipped by 8 bases and J by 0 bases, with 5 bases between them. The CDR3 region is CASRGSGANVLTF. In nucleotides, the CDR3 is TGTGCCAGCCGCGGCTCTGGGGCCAACGTCCTGACTTTC.

This clone was detected once. This rearrangement joins TRBV5-5 to TRBJ1-5; D call uncertain. Germline CDR1 and CDR2: SGHKS and YYEKEE (reference sequence). This CDR3 has 13 amino acids. The germline V and J ends were trimmed by 1 base and 6 bases, with 8 bases remaining between them. The CDR3 nucleotides read TGTGCCAGCAGCTTGATTTCGGGTCAGCCCCAGCATTTT. It specifies CASSLISGQPQHF.

In its sample, this clone was seen once. The chain combines TRBV6-6 with TRBJ1-2, with 9 positions matching TRBD1. Germline V gives CDR1 MNHNY, CDR2 SVGAGI (reference sequence). Trimming at V came to 2 bases and at J to 8 bases, leaving 6 bases not matched to a gene. The CDR3 length is 14 residues. CDR3 protein: CASSYLRTGEGYTF. CDR3 DNA sequence: TGTGCCAGCAGTTACCTTCGGACAGGGGAAGGCTACACCTTC.

The CDR3 nucleotides are TGTGCCAGTAGAGCAGACAGGAACACCGGGGAGCTGTTTTTT. Its protein product is CASRADRNTGELFF. The chain employs TRBV19 and TRBJ2-2; D is perhaps TRBD1 (5 bases). The CDR3 covers 14 residues. The V gene lost 6 bases and the J gene lost 1 base, with 9 bases spanning the gap. CDR1 is LNHDA, CDR2 SQIVND, per germline (reference sequence).

There are many counts of this clone. DNA for the CDR3: TGTGCCAGCAGTCCCGGGACTAGCGGAATCTTCTACGAGCAGTACTTC. This translates into CASSPGTSGIFYEQYF. The chain recombines TRBV27 with TRBJ2-7, with 11 bases aligning to TRBD2. The germline V gene has CDR1 MNHEY and CDR2 SMNVEV (reference sequence). With 5 bases clipped from V and 3 bases from J, the junction kept 9 bases outside the gene matches. This CDR3 contains 16 residues.

The V gene is TRBV10-2, the J gene TRBJ2-7; D possibly corresponds to TRBD2 (6 bases). Germline V CDR1 and CDR2: WSHSY, SAAADI. The CDR3 consists of 16 residues. The V and J ends lost 2 bases and 2 bases respectively, with 16 bases between them. The CDR3 here is CASSEPLAPPAYEQYF. The CDR3 coding sequence is TGCGCCAGCAGTGAGCCTCTAGCGCCTCCAGCCTACGAGCAGTACTTC.